These 32 T cell receptor beta chains were sequenced from one sample in a study of blood T cell repertoires in COVID-19. Using immunoSEQ multiplex PCR, the repertoire was profiled, and TCRdb retains in-frame clones only, with some absent. This sample has roughly 500,000 clones, with roughly nine tenths found just once. The sample was peripheral blood. The receptors shown here come from a man between 18 and 35 years old with COVID-19, enrolled during active disease.

The chain carries TRBV18 and TRBJ2-3; the match to TRBD1 covers 8 bases. J lost 1 base, V lost 2 bases, and 5 bases had no gene match. CDR3 length: 16 residues. Germline assignment: CDR1 KGHSH and CDR2 LQKENI. This chain's CDR3 is CASSPVAGQGTDTQYF. In nucleotides, the CDR3 is TGTGCCAGCTCACCAGTGGCGGGACAGGGCACAGATACGCAGTATTTT.

The J gene is TRBJ1-2, the V gene TRBV24-1, with TRBD1 identical over 9 bases. V lost 2 bases, J lost 2 bases, and 8 bases stayed unmatched. The CDR3 has 17 amino acids. Germline lookup yields CDR1 KGHDR and CDR2 SFDVKD. CDR3 residues: CATSDSNGQGINYGYTF. CDR3 DNA sequence: TGTGCCACCAGTGATTCCAACGGACAGGGGATCAACTATGGCTACACCTTC.

The J gene is TRBJ2-7, the V gene TRBV19; 10 positions agree with TRBD1. Looked up from germline, CDR1 is LNHDA and CDR2 is SQIVND (reference sequence). The CDR3 contains 15 residues. The ends lost 4 bases at V and 5 bases at J; junction bases unmatched: 8. This chain's CDR3 is CASSTGQGIRNEQYF. CDR3 in DNA: TGTGCCAGTAGTACGGGACAGGGGATAAGAAACGAGCAGTACTTC.

The chain is built from TRBV7-8 and TRBJ2-1; D uncertain. V lost 5 bases and J 3 bases, leaving 14 bases between the germline ends. The CDR3 is 15 amino acids. Germline loops: CDR1 SGHVS, CDR2 FQNEAQ. In nucleotides, the CDR3 is TGTGCCAGCAGCCCCCCGGTACAGTACTACAATGAGCAGTTCTTC. This sequence encodes CASSPPVQYYNEQFF.

This chain links TRBV5-4 with TRBJ2-5; 10 bases are shared with TRBD2. CDR3 size: 15 residues. Germline V CDR1 and CDR2: SGHNT, YYREEE (reference sequence). J gave up 5 bases and V 0 bases, and 4 bases lay outside the gene matches. CDR3 coding DNA: TGTGCCAGCAGCTTGGCAGCGGGAGGGGGGGAGACCCAGTACTTC. Amino acids: CASSLAAGGGETQYF.

This clone was detected only once. This chain links TRBV11-2 with TRBJ2-7; D is possibly TRBD2 (5 bases). The CDR3 spans 15 residues. Per germline, CDR1 SGHAT and CDR2 FQNNGV. V lost 2 bases to trimming and J lost 2 bases, with 13 bases between them. Here the CDR3 reads CASSLTDSPTYEQYF. As DNA, the CDR3 is TGTGCCAGCAGCTTAACGGACTCCCCTACCTACGAGCAGTACTTC.

J is TRBJ1-2 and V is TRBV29-1; D is possibly TRBD1 (5 bases). Per germline, CDR1 SQVTM and CDR2 ANQGSEA. V lost 0 bases and J lost 2, with 10 bases in between. The CDR3 contains 14 residues. The CDR3 nucleotides read TGCAGCGTTGAAGATCGGGCAGGGAACTATGGCTACACCTTC. Translated: CSVEDRAGNYGYTF.

This chain uses TRBV5-1 with TRBJ2-2; possible D gene TRBD1, 6 bases. V was pared by 5 bases and J by 0 bases, with 11 bases between. Per germline, CDR1 SGHRS and CDR2 YFSETQ. CDR3 length: 15 residues. The CDR3 is CASRSDSANTGELFF. The CDR3 DNA sequence: TGCGCCAGCAGGTCGGACAGCGCGAACACCGGGGAGCTGTTTTTT.

The chain employs TRBV2 and TRBJ1-2; 12 nucleotides match TRBD1. The V gene end was trimmed by 7 bases and the J gene end by 4 bases; junction bases not matched to a gene: 13. This CDR3 spans 17 amino acids. Per germline, CDR1 SNHLY and CDR2 FYNNEI. This chain's CDR3 is CASKRGTGGISSYGYTF. CDR3 bases: TGTGCCAGCAAGCGTGGGACAGGGGGCATCTCGTCCTATGGCTACACCTTC.

V is TRBV10-3 and J is TRBJ1-2; D gene unclear. CDR3 length: 14 residues. With 0 bases removed from V and 1 base from J, the gap between germline ends came to 6 bases. Germline-derived CDR1 and CDR2 are ENHRY and SYGVKD. In DNA, the CDR3 is TGTGCCATCAGTGAGTCCTCAGTTAACTATGGCTACACCTTC. It is translated as CAISESSVNYGYTF.

This chain uses TRBV7-2 with TRBJ2-3; 11 bases line up with TRBD2. Germline CDR1 reads SGHTA; CDR2 reads FQGNSA. J gave up 6 bases and V 7 bases, and 9 bases lay outside the gene matches. The CDR3 has 15 residues. CDR3 region: CASTHRTSGSDTQYF. Here the CDR3 DNA reads TGTGCCAGCACACACAGGACTAGCGGGTCGGATACGCAGTATTTT.

This clone was seen a handful of times. The chain couples TRBV6-5 to TRBJ2-7; no firm D call. This CDR3 has 13 amino acids. Between the trimmed V and J ends, which lost 0 bases and 2 bases, there was a span of 5 bases. Per germline, CDR1 MNHEY and CDR2 SVGAGI. CDR3 in amino acids: CASSYSHTYEQYF. The CDR3 DNA reads as TGTGCCAGCAGTTACTCACACACCTACGAGCAGTACTTC.

This chain links TRBV12-5 with TRBJ2-5, with 9 nucleotides matching TRBD1. With 5 bases clipped from V and 7 bases from J, the junction kept 11 bases outside the gene matches. The CDR3 length is 15 residues. From germline, CDR1 is LGHNT and CDR2 FRNRAP. Here the CDR3 reads CASGPPGQGGGTQYF. The CDR3 bases are TGTGCTAGTGGTCCGCCGGGACAGGGTGGGGGGACCCAGTACTTC.

V and J are TRBV6-6 and TRBJ1-5, with a possible D match to TRBD1 (6 bases). The germline V and J ends were trimmed by 0 bases and 8 bases, with 11 bases remaining between them. CDR3 length: 14 amino acids. The germline gives CDR1 MNHNY, CDR2 SVGAGI (reference sequence). The CDR3 here is CASSYSQGIEPQHF. The CDR3 coding sequence is TGTGCCAGCAGTTACTCCCAGGGGATAGAGCCCCAGCATTTT.

The rearrangement uses TRBV18 and TRBJ2-7, with a possible D match to TRBD1 (6 bases). Trimming left V 2 bases short and J 3 bases short, with 11 bases between. CDR3 length: 14 amino acids. Germline CDR1 reads KGHSH; CDR2 reads LQKENI. The CDR3 DNA reads TGTGCCAGCTCACCATTCGGACAGAACTACGAGCAGTACTTC. Translation: CASSPFGQNYEQYF.

The J gene is TRBJ2-2, the V gene TRBV11-2; possibly TRBD1 for D (5 bases). Trimming took off 6 bases at V and 7 bases at J, with 18 bases between the two ends. Germline lookup yields CDR1 SGHAT and CDR2 FQNNGV. This CDR3 is built from 15 residues. CDR3 coding DNA: TGTGCCAGCAGACCCGCCCAGGGCTTCGGCGGGGAGCTGTTTTTT. Protein: CASRPAQGFGGELFF.

This clone was found a few times. The J gene is TRBJ2-7, the V gene TRBV6-2 or TRBV6-3; no reliable D call. From germline, CDR1 is MNHEY and CDR2 SVGEGT. Trimming removed 5 bases at V and 0 bases at J, with 17 bases between. The CDR3 is 16 residues long. Here the CDR3 reads CASSPEYTSFSYEQYF. DNA for the CDR3: TGTGCCAGCAGTCCCGAATACACCTCCTTCTCCTACGAGCAGTACTTC.

The chain links TRBV29-1 to TRBJ2-3; weak D call: TRBD1 (5 bases). With 8 bases removed from V and 1 base from J, the gap between germline ends came to 19 bases. Germline V gene sequence: CDR1 SQVTM, CDR2 ANQGSEA. The CDR3 spans 15 residues. The DNA for the CDR3 is TGCAGCCAGGAGAGTTTACAGGTGGGCACAGATACGCAGTATTTT. Protein sequence: CSQESLQVGTDTQYF.

The genes are TRBV7-2 and TRBJ2-7; D is unclear. Trimming removed 5 bases from V and 1 base from J, with 6 bases in between. CDR3 size: 12 residues. CDR1 and CDR2 (germline): SGHTA, FQGNSA. CDR3 sequence reads: CASSPGSYEQYF. CDR3 sequence (DNA): TGTGCCAGCAGCCCCGGTTCCTACGAGCAGTACTTC. The full variable domain, completed using reference TRBV7-2 and TRBJ2-7, is GAGVSQSPSNKVTEKGKDVELRCDPISGHTALYWYRQSLGQGLEFLIYFQGNSAPDKSGLPSDRFSAERTGGSVSTLTIQRTQQEDSAVYLCASSPGSYEQYFGPGTRLTVT.

Remarks on this clone: At one end, the junction sequence differs from germline, possibly due to a read error. This chain links TRBV3-1 (or the pseudogene TRBV3-2) with TRBJ2-3; D is perhaps TRBD2 (7 bases). CDR1 and CDR2 (germline): LGHDT, YNNKEL (reference sequence). The length of the CDR3 is 12 residues. CDR3 DNA: TGTGCCAGCAGCTCAAGGGCGGGGGCTCGAGTTTTT. Its protein product is CASSSRAGARVF.

The rearrangement uses TRBV18 and TRBJ1-5, with D tentatively TRBD1 (6 bases). V was trimmed by 2 bases and J by 2 bases, leaving 10 bases between them. The CDR3 is made up of 15 amino acids. Germline values: CDR1 KGHSH, CDR2 LQKENI. CDR3 bases: TGTGCCAGCTCACCAGGGGGGGCCGGCAATCAGCCCCAGCATTTT. Protein: CASSPGGAGNQPQHF.

The V and J genes are TRBV30 and TRBJ2-7; D uncertain. Germline V gene sequence: CDR1 GTSNPN, CDR2 SVGIG (reference sequence). This CDR3 is 14 amino acids long. Between the trimmed V and J ends, which lost 0 bases and 0 bases, there was a span of 9 bases. The CDR3 protein is CAWSVWASSYEQYF. The CDR3 nucleotides read TGTGCCTGGAGTGTCTGGGCGAGCTCCTACGAGCAGTACTTC. Drawing the rest from reference TRBV30 and TRBJ2-7, the complete variable domain is SQTIHQWPATLVQPVGSPLSLECTVEGTSNPNLYWYRQAAGRGLQLLFYSVGIGQISSEVPQNLSASRPQDRQFILSSKKLLLSDSGFYLCAWSVWASSYEQYFGPGTRLTVT.

Concerning this clone: At one of its ends the junction is not consistent with the germline gene, which may arise from a read error. This chain connects TRBV2 to TRBJ2-7, with 9 bases lining up with TRBD1. The CDR3 consists of 15 residues. CDR1 and CDR2 from the germline V gene are SNHLY and FYNNEI. CDR3 nucleotides: TGTGCCAGCAGAGAAGGACAGGGGCAACCCTACGAGCAGTACTTC. Translating gives CASREGQGQPYEQYF. Full variable domain (outside the CDR3, taken from reference TRBV2 and TRBJ2-7): EPEVTQTPSHQVTQMGQEVILRCVPISNHLYFYWYRQILGQKVEFLVSFYNNEISEKSEIFDDQFSVERPDGSNFTLKIRSTKLEDSAMYFCASREGQGQPYEQYFGPGTRLTVT.

This chain uses TRBV19 with TRBJ2-5, with D perhaps matching TRBD1 (6 bases). Trimming removed 5 bases from V and 4 bases from J, with 8 bases in between. Germline V lookup: CDR1 LNHDA, CDR2 SQIVND (reference sequence). The CDR3 is made up of 12 amino acids. In nucleotides, the CDR3 is TGTGCCAGTAGTGCCAGGGGAGAGACCCAGTACTTC. This codes for CASSARGETQYF.

V usage is TRBV28 and J usage is TRBJ2-7, with 7 bases matching TRBD1. The V gene's germline CDR1 is MDHEN and CDR2 SYDVKM. V lost 5 bases to trimming and J lost 3 bases; unmatched junction nucleotides: 7. This CDR3 has 14 residues. The CDR3 region has the DNA TGTGCCAGCAGTCCCGGGACAGAGAACTACGAGCAGTACTTC. Its translation is CASSPGTENYEQYF.

This clone was seen a single time. This chain joins TRBV9 and TRBJ1-1; D not certain. Trimming removed 1 base from V and 1 base from J, with 11 bases in between. This CDR3 region has 15 residues. Per the germline V gene, CDR1 is SGDLS and CDR2 is YYNGEE. The CDR3 here is CASSVQVGQNTEAFF. The CDR3 DNA follows: TGTGCCAGCAGCGTACAGGTAGGCCAGAACACTGAAGCTTTCTTT.

For the CDR3, the DNA is TGTGCCAGCAGTGGTTCGGTCTTGCGCGGGGGGTCTCAAGAGACCCAGTACTTC. It codes for CASSGSVLRGGSQETQYF. The chain joins TRBV2 to TRBJ2-5, with TRBD2 matching 8 bases. J was trimmed by 2 bases and V by 4 bases; bases with no gene match: 15. This CDR3 has 18 residues. CDR1 SNHLY and CDR2 FYNNEI come from the germline V gene.

The V gene is TRBV7-8, the J gene TRBJ2-7, with TRBD1 matching 10 bases. Germline CDR1 is SGHVS and CDR2 is FQNEAQ. The CDR3 sequence is 18 residues long. Unmatched junction bases numbered 19, after V lost 5 bases and J lost 6 bases. CDR3 loop: CASSDPVLAGTGDLEQYF. The CDR3 bases are TGTGCCAGCAGCGATCCTGTACTAGCTGGGACAGGGGACCTCGAGCAGTACTTC.

The gene calls are TRBV6-1 and TRBJ1-2; TRBD1 aligns across 7 bases. The length of the CDR3 is 15 residues. V dropped 2 bases and J dropped 0; count of bases not matched to a gene: 3. Looked up from germline, CDR1 is MNHNS and CDR2 is SASEGT. The CDR3 spells CASSEPGQTNYGYTF. The CDR3 region has the DNA TGTGCCAGCAGTGAACCGGGACAGACTAACTATGGCTACACCTTC.

This clone showed up many times. V is TRBV15 and J is TRBJ2-7; TRBD2 matches at 9 bases. CDR1 is LNHNV and CDR2 is YYDKDF in the germline V gene (reference sequence). The CDR3 is 14 residues long. The junction had 4 bases not matched to a gene; V was cut back by 7 bases and J by 0 bases. The CDR3: CATKSGRSSYEQYF. CDR3 nucleotides: TGTGCCACCAAAAGCGGGAGGAGCTCCTACGAGCAGTACTTC.

The genes are TRBV7-9 and TRBJ2-1; 10 bases fit TRBD2. The V segment lost 5 bases and the J segment 16 bases; nucleotides outside the gene matches: 5. Germline V CDR1 and CDR2: SEHNR, FQNEAQ (reference sequence). This CDR3 spans 11 amino acids. CDR3 sequence reads: CASSPLAGGFF. The CDR3 nucleotides are TGTGCCAGCAGCCCCTTAGCGGGAGGCTTCTTC.

This clone was found once. This chain links TRBV24-1 with TRBJ1-2; 10 bases align to TRBD1. This CDR3 contains 16 residues. V dropped 3 bases and J dropped 3; count of bases not matched to a gene: 6. Per germline, CDR1 KGHDR and CDR2 SFDVKD. The CDR3 spells CATSDLGQGGDYGYTF. CDR3 DNA: TGTGCCACCAGTGATCTTGGACAGGGGGGTGACTATGGCTACACCTTC.